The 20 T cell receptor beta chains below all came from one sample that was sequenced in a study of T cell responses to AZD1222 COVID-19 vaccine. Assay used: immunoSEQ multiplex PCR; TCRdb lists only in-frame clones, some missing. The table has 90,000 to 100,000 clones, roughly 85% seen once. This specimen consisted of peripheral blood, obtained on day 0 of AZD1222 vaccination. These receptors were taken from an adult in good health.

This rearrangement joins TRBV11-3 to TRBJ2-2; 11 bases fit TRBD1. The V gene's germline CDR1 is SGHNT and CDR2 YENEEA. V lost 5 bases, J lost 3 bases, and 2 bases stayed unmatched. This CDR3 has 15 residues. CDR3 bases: TGTGCCAGCAGCCCGGGACAGGGGGACACCGGGGAGCTGTTTTTT. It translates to CASSPGQGDTGELFF.

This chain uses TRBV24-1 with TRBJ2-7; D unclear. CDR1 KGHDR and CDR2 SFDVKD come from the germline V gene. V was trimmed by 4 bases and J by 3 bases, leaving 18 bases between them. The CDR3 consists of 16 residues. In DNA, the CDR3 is TGTGCCACCAGTGAACCTACGGCCCGACACCGCTACGAGCAGTACGTC. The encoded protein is CATSEPTARHRYEQYV.

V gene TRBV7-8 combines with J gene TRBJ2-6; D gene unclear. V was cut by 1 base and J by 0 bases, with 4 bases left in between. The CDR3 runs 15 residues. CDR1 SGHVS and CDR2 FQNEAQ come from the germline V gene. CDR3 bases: TGTGCCAGCAGCTTAGTCAACTCTGGGGCCAACGTCCTGACTTTC. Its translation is CASSLVNSGANVLTF.

The DNA for the CDR3 is TGTGCCAGCAGTGAAGAACTCCGGGCGATCCAGCATTTT. This encodes CASSEELRAIQHF. The chain couples TRBV2 to TRBJ1-5; D not resolved. Between the trimmed V and J ends, which lost 1 base and 12 bases, there was a span of 13 bases. This CDR3 region has 13 residues. Germline V gene data show CDR1 as SNHLY and CDR2 as FYNNEI.

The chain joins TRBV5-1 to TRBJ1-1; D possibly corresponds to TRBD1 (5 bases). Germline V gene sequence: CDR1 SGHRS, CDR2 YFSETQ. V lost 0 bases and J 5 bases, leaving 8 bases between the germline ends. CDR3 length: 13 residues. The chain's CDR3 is CASSLERGTEAFF. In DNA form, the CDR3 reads TGCGCCAGCAGCTTGGAAAGGGGAACTGAAGCTTTCTTT.

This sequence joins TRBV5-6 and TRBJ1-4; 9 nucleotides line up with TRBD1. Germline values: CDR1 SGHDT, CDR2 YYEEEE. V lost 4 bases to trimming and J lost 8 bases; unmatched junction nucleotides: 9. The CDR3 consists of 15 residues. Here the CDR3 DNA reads TGTGCCAGCAGCCAGCCCCCGGACAGGGGAGAAAAACTGTTTTTT. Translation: CASSQPPDRGEKLFF. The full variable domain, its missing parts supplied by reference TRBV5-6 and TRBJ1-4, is DAGVTQSPTHLIKTRGQQVTLRCSPKSGHDTVSWYQQALGQGPQFIFQYYEEEERQRGNFPDRFSGHQFPNYSSELNVNALLLGDSALYLCASSQPPDRGEKLFFGSGTQLSVL.

For the CDR3, the DNA is TGCGCCAGCAGCCAAGATCCGAACAGCCGGTATAATTCACCCCTCCACTTT. As protein: CASSQDPNSRYNSPLHF. The chain uses TRBV4-3 and TRBJ1-6; no clear D gene. CDR1 is LGHNA and CDR2 is YSLEER in the germline V gene. This CDR3 is 17 amino acids long. Trimming removed 0 bases from V and 4 bases from J, with 13 bases in between.

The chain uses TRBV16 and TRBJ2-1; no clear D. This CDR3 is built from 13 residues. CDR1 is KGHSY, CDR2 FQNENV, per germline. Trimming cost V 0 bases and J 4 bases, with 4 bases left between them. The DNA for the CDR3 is TGTGCCAGCAGCCAATCGATGTACAATGAGCAGTTCTTC. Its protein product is CASSQSMYNEQFF.

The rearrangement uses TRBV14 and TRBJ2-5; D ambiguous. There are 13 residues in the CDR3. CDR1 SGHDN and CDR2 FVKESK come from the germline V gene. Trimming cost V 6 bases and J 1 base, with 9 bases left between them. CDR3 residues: CASSLWTQETQYF. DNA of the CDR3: TGTGCCAGCAGTTTATGGACCCAAGAGACCCAGTACTTC.

Here the CDR3 DNA reads TGTGCCAGCAAGGTGGGACCGAGCACAGATACGCAGTATTTT. It yields the protein CASKVGPSTDTQYF. The chain combines TRBV6-5 with TRBJ2-3; D may match TRBD1 or TRBD2 (5 bases each). Trimming stripped 7 bases from V and 0 bases from J, with 11 bases between. This CDR3 region has 14 residues. Germline-derived CDR1 and CDR2 are MNHEY and SVGAGI.

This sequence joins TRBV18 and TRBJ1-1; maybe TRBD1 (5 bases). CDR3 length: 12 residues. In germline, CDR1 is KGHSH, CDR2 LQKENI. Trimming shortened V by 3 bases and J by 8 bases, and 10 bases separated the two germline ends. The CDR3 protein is CASSPGGAEAFF. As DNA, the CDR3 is TGTGCCAGCTCACCGGGGGGAGCCGAAGCTTTCTTT.

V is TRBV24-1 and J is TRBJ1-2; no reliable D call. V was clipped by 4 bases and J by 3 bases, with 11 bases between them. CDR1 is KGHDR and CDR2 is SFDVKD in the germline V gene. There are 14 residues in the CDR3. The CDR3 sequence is CATSDRRRDYGYTF. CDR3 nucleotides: TGTGCCACCAGTGACCGAAGACGGGACTATGGCTACACCTTC.

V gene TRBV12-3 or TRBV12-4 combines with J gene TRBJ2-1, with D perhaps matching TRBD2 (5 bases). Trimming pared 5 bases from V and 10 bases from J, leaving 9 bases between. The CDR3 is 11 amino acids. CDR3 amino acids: CASSLGGEQFF. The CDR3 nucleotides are TGTGCCAGCAGTCTGGGCGGGGAGCAGTTCTTC.

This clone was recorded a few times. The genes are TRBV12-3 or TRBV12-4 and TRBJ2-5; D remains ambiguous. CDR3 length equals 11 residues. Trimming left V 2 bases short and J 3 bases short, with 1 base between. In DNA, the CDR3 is TGTGCCAGCAGTTTAAAAGAGACCCAGTACTTC. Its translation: CASSLKETQYF.

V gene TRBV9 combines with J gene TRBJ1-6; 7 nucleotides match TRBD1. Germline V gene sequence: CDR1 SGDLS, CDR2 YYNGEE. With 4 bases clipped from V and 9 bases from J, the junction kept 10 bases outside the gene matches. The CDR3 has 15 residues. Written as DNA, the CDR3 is TGTGCCAGCAGCCCCCGGACAGGTGGAGGTTCACCCCTCCACTTT. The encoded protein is CASSPRTGGGSPLHF.

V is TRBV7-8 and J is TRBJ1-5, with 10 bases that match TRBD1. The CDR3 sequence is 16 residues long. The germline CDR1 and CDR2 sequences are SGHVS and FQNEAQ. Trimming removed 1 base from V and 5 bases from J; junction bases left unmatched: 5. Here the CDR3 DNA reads TGTGCCAGCAGCTTAGGGGACAGGGGAGGACATCAGCCCCAGCATTTT. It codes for CASSLGDRGGHQPQHF.

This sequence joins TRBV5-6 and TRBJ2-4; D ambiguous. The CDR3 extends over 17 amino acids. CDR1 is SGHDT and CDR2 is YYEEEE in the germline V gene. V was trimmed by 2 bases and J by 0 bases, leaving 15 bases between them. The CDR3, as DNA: TGTGCCAGCAGCTTCTCCCTGAAACAGCTAGCCAAAAACATTCAGTACTTC. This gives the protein CASSFSLKQLAKNIQYF.

The CDR3 sequence: CASSEGQNTEAFF. CDR3 coding DNA: TGTGCCAGCAGTGAGGGGCAGAACACTGAAGCTTTCTTT. This chain uses TRBV6-4 with TRBJ1-1; D possibly corresponds to TRBD1 (5 bases). The germline CDR1 and CDR2 sequences are MRHNA and SNTAGT. With 3 bases removed from V and 1 base from J, the gap between germline ends came to 6 bases. The CDR3 runs to 13 residues.

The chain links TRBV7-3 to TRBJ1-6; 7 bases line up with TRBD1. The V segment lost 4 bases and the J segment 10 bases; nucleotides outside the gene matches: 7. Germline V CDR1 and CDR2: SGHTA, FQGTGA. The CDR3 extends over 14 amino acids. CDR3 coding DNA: TGTGCCAGCAGCTCACAGGGGAACTTATCACCCCTCCACTTT. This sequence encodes CASSSQGNLSPLHF.

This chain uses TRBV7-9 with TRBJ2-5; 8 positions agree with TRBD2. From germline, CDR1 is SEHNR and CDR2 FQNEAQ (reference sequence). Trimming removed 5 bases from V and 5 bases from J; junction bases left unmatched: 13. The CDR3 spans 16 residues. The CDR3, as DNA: TGTGCCAGCAGCCCGGGGGGGGGCGCGTTCCGGGAGACCCAGTACTTC. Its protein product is CASSPGGGAFRETQYF. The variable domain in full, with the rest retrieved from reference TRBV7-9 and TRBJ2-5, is DTGVSQNPRHKITKRGQNVTFRCDPISEHNRLYWYRQTLGQGPEFLTYFQNEAQLEKSRLLSDRFSAERPKGSFSTLEIQRTEQGDSAMYLCASSPGGGAFRETQYFGPGTRLLVL.